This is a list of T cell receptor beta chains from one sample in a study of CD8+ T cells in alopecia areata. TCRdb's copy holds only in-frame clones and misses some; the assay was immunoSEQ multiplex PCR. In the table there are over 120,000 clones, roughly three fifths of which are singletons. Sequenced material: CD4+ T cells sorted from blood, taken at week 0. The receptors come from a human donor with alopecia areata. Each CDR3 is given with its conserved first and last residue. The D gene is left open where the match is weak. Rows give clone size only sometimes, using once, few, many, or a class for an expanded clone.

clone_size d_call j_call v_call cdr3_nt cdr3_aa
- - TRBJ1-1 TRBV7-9 TGTGCCAGCAGCGTCACCTTGGGGGACACTGAAGCTTTCTTT CASSVTLGDTEAFF
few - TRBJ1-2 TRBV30 TGTGCCTGGAGCGCTCAGACAGGAGGGTTGGTGGGCTATGGCTACACCTTC CAWSAQTGGLVGYGYTF
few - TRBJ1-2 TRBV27 TGTGCCAGCAGTAAAACAGGAGGAGGCTACACCTTC CASSKTGGGYTF
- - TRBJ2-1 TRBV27 TGTGCCAGCAGTCTGCGGCCGGGGAGCCGAGAGTTCTTC CASSLRPGSREFF
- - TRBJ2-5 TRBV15 TGTGCCACCAGCACGGGGCCGTTAATCGCGACTCAAGAGACCCAGTACTTC CATSTGPLIATQETQYF
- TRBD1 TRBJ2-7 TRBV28 TGTGCCAGCAGTTTAGTAGGCAGGGGGCTGTACTTC CASSLVGRGLYF
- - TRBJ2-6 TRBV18 TGTGCCAGCTCAGAACAGGGTCCTGGGGCCAACGTCCTGACTTTC CASSEQGPGANVLTF
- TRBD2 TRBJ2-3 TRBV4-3 TGCGCCAGCAGACCCGGTGGTAGCGGGGCCGCTAGCACAGATACGCAGTATTTT CASRPGGSGAASTDTQYF
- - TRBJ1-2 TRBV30 TGTGCCTGGGACCGGACAGCGGCTAACTATGGCTACACCTTC CAWDRTAANYGYTF
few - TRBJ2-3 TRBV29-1 TGCAGCGTTGAAAGGGACACCGCAGATACGCAGTATTTT CSVERDTADTQYF
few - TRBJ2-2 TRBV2 TGTGCCAGCAGCCTTTCCGGGGAGCTGTTTTTT CASSLSGELFF
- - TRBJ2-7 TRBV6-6 TGTGCCAGCAGCCCATCCTACGAGCAGTACTTC CASSPSYEQYF
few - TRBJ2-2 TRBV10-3 TGTGCCATCAGTGAGCATGGACAGAACACCGGGGAGCTGTTTTTT CAISEHGQNTGELFF
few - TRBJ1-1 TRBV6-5 TGTGCCAGCAGTTACTGGGGGGGTAAAGCGGCTGAAGCTTTCTTT CASSYWGGKAAEAFF
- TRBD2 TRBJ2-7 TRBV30 TGTGCCTGGAGTGCCGGCGGGGGGGTTGCCTACGAGCAGTACTTC CAWSAGGGVAYEQYF
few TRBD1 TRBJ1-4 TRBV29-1 TGCAGCGCCCGCAGGGACAGGGGGTACTGTTTCGAAAAACTGTTTTTT CSARRDRGYCFEKLFF
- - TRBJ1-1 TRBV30 TGTGCCTGGAGTCTGGCAGACACTGAAGCTTTCTTT CAWSLADTEAFF
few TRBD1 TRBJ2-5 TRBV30 TGTGCCTGGATAAGTAGGACAGGAGGACAAGAGACCCAGTACTTC CAWISRTGGQETQYF
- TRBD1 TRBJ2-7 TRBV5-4 TGTGCCAGCAGCTTGACAGGGGGTAACGAGCAGTACTTC CASSLTGGNEQYF
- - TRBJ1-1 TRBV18 TGTGCCAGCTCACCGAAGACGGATCCCACTGAAGCTTTCTTT CASSPKTDPTEAFF
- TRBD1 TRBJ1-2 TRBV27 TGTGCCAGCAGTTTATACGGGACAGAATATGGCTACACCTTC CASSLYGTEYGYTF
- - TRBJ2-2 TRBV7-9 TGTGCCAGCAGCCGCACCAGCGGAGGGAACACCGGGGAGCTGTTTTTT CASSRTSGGNTGELFF
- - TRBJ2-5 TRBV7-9 TGTGCCAGCAGCTTCACTAGTCGCCAAGAGACCCAGTACTTC CASSFTSRQETQYF
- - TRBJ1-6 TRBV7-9 TGTGCCAGCAGCGTAATAAACTATAATTCACCCCTCCACTTT CASSVINYNSPLHF
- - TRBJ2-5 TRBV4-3 TGCGCCAGCAGCCAAAACGGAAGGGGGGGCGAGACCCAGTACTTC CASSQNGRGGETQYF
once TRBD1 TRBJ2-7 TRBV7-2 TGTGCCAGCAGCTTACGGGGACAGCAAGCCTACGAGCAGTACTTC CASSLRGQQAYEQYF
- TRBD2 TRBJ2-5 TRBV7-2 TGTGCCAGCAGTTTAGTCGGCGGGGGGGCGGTGGAGACCCAGTACTTC CASSLVGGGAVETQYF
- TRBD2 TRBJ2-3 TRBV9 TGTGCCAGCAGTAGGACTAGCGGGGGCTCAGATACGCAGTATTTT CASSRTSGGSDTQYF
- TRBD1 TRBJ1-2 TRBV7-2 TGTGCCAGCAGCACCCGGACAGGGGGCGACTATGGCTACACCTTC CASSTRTGGDYGYTF
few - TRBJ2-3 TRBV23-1 TGCGCCAGCAGTCAATCCGGGAAGGAGACGAGCACAGATACGCAGTATTTT CASSQSGKETSTDTQYF
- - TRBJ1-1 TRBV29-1 TGCAGCGGGGTAAATCCCCCAACGGCTTTCTTT CSGVNPPTAFF
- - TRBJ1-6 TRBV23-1 TGCGCCAGCAGTCAACGAGGGCGACCCCCCTTT CASSQRGRPPF
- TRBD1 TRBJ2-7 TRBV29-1 TGCAGCGTCCGTAAGGGACAGCCCCTCTACGAGCAGTACTTC CSVRKGQPLYEQYF
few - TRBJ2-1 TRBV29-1 TGCAGCGCTGGCGGTGGGGGGGCGTCCTACAATGAGCAGTTCTTC CSAGGGGASYNEQFF
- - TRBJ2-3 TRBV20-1 TGCAGTGGGCAAGGGGCAGATACGCAGTATTTT CSGQGADTQYF
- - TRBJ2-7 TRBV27 TGTGCCAGCAGGGGATCGGGGGAATTC CASRGSGEF
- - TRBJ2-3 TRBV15 TGTGCCACCAGCAGAGATTTAGGGTATCGGAATACGCAGTATTTT CATSRDLGYRNTQYF
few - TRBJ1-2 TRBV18 TGTGCCAGCTCACCTGGACTACAGGGAGATGATGGCTACACCTTC CASSPGLQGDDGYTF
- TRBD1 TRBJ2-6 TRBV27 TGTGCCAGCAGTTTAGGGTGGGGGACAGGGTCCTCTGGGGCCAACGTCCTGACTTTC CASSLGWGTGSSGANVLTF
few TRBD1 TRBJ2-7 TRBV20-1 TGCAGTGCATTACAGGGGGGCGAGCAGTACTTC CSALQGGEQYF
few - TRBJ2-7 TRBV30 TGTGCCTGGAGTGCCGCTGGGGGCGAGCAGTACTTC CAWSAAGGEQYF
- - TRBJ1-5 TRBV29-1 TGCAGCGTTGAAGGTGAGAATCAGCCCCAGCATTTT CSVEGENQPQHF
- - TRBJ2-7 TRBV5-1 TGCGCCAGCAGCCCCCCGGGACGGGGATTTTACGAGCAGTACTTC CASSPPGRGFYEQYF
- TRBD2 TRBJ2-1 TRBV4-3 TGCGCCAGCAGCCGTCTTGCAAGCGGGAGAAACAATGAGCAGTTCTTC CASSRLASGRNNEQFF
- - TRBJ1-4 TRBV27 TGTGCCAGCCAAAAGCACGTGGGAGAAAAACTGTTTTTT CASQKHVGEKLFF
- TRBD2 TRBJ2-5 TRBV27 TGTGCCAGCAGTTCGGGACTAGCGGGGGTCCAAGAGACCCAGTACTTC CASSSGLAGVQETQYF
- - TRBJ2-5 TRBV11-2 TGTGCCAGCGGAGGAACAGCGGGCGTGCAAGAGACCCAGTACTTC CASGGTAGVQETQYF